The T cell receptor beta chain under discussion was sequenced for a study of quantifying T cell responses using KT2 cells (dated by TCRdb to about 2017). Background for the entire study: RNA was DNase-treated and reverse transcribed with TCR alpha and beta constant-region primers, mostly using SuperScript III. The efficiency of the T4 ligation step under optimum conditions was estimated to be greater than 8.5%. To prevent over-amplification, PCR2 was performed as a SYBR Green qPCR and halted at a predetermined fluorescence threshold.

Known numbers of KT2, a T cell clone whose TCR had been sequenced previously, were spiked into unfractionated PBMC to test the sensitivity and accuracy of the pipeline. KT2 cells were mixed with a fixed number of PBMC to create a range of KT2-to-PBMC ratios. This clonotype was recorded a few times. It lacks a known antigen. Base qualities are missing; no much larger clone stands one base away. Study-wide conclusions, independent of this receptor: Saturation was seen in the detection of KT2 sequences when very high numbers of KT2 cells were spiked in. Even at the lowest spike-in tested, roughly one KT2 cell per 100,000 PBMC, KT2 sequences were still detected. Counts of KT2 alpha and beta sequences scaled linearly with input KT2 cell number over several orders of magnitude. No side-by-side comparison of the pipeline with other TCR sequencing techniques was included in the study.

To prepare the library, UMI-ligation and nested PCR was applied. T4 RNA ligase 1 was used to ligate a single-stranded oligonucleotide containing the Illumina SP2 sequence and a UMI to the 3' end of the cDNA. PCR1 ran approximately 4 cycles (98°C 15 s, 69°C 30 s, 72°C 40 s); the beta primer was an equimolar mix of RC1.1 and RC1.2 covering TRBC1 and TRBC2. From PCR2 onward, TCR alpha and beta chains were processed separately, with sample indices and Illumina adaptors added. The UMI comprised 12 random nucleotides, as two hexamers separated by a spacer, placed after an 8-base spacer. Libraries were sequenced on an Illumina MiSeq using v2 2x251 paired-end chemistry, with around 13 samples typically included per run. PhiX DNA was added at roughly 5-7.5% to each sequencing library so that diversity was increased. From the authors' description of their analysis: bcl2fastq converted raw reads to FASTQ, and Demultiplexor demultiplexed the reads by dual indices. V and J genes were assigned by Decombinator through tag matching that permitted a single base-pair mismatch. UMIs were used by Collapsinator to correct both sequencing errors and frequency errors caused by PCR heterogeneity. Decombinator identifiers were converted to nucleotide sequence by CDR3Translator, the sequences were translated to amino acids, and CDR3 was extracted using C- and N-terminal motifs. A cluster of KT2 sequences sharing one unique molecular identifier was counted as one distinct KT2 TCR. TCRdb passed the public sequencing reads through fastp at Q25 and MiXCR, retaining productive beta sequences. A single entry per CDR3 protein holds the most common genes and DNA from its merged rows. None of the V and J calls come from the authors' own analysis; TCRdb made them. The sample table contains some 50,000 distinct CDR3 sequences; only one count was recorded for 11% of them. About 10% of the sample is in the top ten clones.

The sequencing sample was made of PBMCs spiked with cells of the T cell clone KT2. The sequence was collected from a human donor.

The nucleotides are TGCGCCAGCAGCTTGGACCCGGGGACAGGGCGATCACCCCTCCACTTT. Translation gives CASSLDPGTGRSPLHF. The V and J genes are TRBV5-1 and TRBJ1-6; 9 junctional bases match TRBD1. As encoded in the germline V gene, CDR1 is SGHRS while CDR2 is YFSETQ. The CDR3 runs 16 residues from the cysteine to the phenylalanine. Only the CDR3 DNA stays, 48 bases, in frame from base 1. Relative to germline, V is missing 0 bases and J is missing 10 bases, with 8 bases of the junction outside any gene match. Here the CDR3 is joined to the reference TRBV5-1 and TRBJ1-6 genes, and the full variable domain is: KAGVTQTPRYLIKTRGQQVTLSCSPISGHRSVSWYQQTPGQGLQFLFEYFSETQRNKGNFPGRFSGRQFSNSRSEMNVSTLELGDSALYLCASSLDPGTGRSPLHFGNGTRLTVT.